The entry below gives a single T cell receptor beta chain sequence along with its context. Its antigen remains unidentified. The sample comes from a study of T cells expressing NK-cell markers (TCRdb year 2020). About the full investigation: In sorted CD3+CD56+NKG2C+, CD3+CD56+NKG2C- and CD3+CD56-NKG2C+ T-cell subsets from about 8 donors, TCR beta-chain repertoires were profiled. Seven of the eight sequenced donors were HCMV-seropositive and one was HCMV-seronegative. All eight donors whose samples were sequenced were randomly selected healthy volunteers, three of them men and five women. The libraries were sequenced on Illumina HiSeq 2000/2500, MiSeq or NextSeq, producing 2 x 150 bp reads.

Per the germline V gene, MNHNS is the CDR1 and SASEGT is the CDR2. Counted from cysteine to phenylalanine, this CDR3 has 12 amino acids. DNA is not on record. HCMV serostatus was determined by detecting HCMV-specific IgG in serum with a commercial ELISA kit. Peripheral blood mononuclear cells were isolated from blood by Ficoll density gradient centrifugation. Overall results and qualifications from the work: It remained unclear whether the expanded NKG2C-expressing T cell clones were specific for HCMV antigens. In roughly six donors, the dominant CD3+CD56+NKG2C+ clonotypes ranked among the top 10 CD8+ clonotypes, making up roughly 1.0-7.0% of CD8+ T cells. Those dominant clonotypes were again the most abundant among CD3+CD56-NKG2C+ cells in a handful of donors, at about 28.3-60.1%.

The instrument given in TCRdb is Illumina HiSeq 2000. TCR beta cDNA libraries were prepared using 5'RACE template switching, which introduced a universal primer site and unique molecular identifiers. Synthesis of cDNA was primed from the TCR beta constant segment and was followed by two consecutive PCR amplification steps. The paper's processing steps were these. MIGEC was used to demultiplex reads and group reads by UMI, and MiTCR was used to assemble and quantify clonotypes. To exclude erroneous sequences, only TCR cDNA sequences supported by at least two reads were retained. The tcR package was used for downstream repertoire analysis, and clonotypes were matched across fractions by CDR3 nucleotide sequence plus V segment. VDJmatch was used to annotate antigen specificity against VDJdb, with one amino acid substitution in CDR3 allowed. Reads reprocessed by TCRdb are summarized as one entry per CDR3 protein sequence, and DNA is absent. The V and J calls were not made by the authors but by TCRdb's processing. The sample's clone listing holds about 260,000 distinct CDR3 sequences. Together, the top ten hold approximately 0.41% of the sample.

The sample consisted of blood T cells: a sorted CD56 or NKG2C T cell subset, CD4+ or CD8+ T cells, or bulk PBMC T cells (not recorded which). The receptor comes from a man in his late teens or twenties in good health. Donor details come from another sample of the same person, matched by shared clones. The chain is assembled from TRBV6-1 and TRBJ2-3. The CDR3: CASRTSTDTQYF.